This T cell receptor beta chain emerged from a study of T cells in localized non-small cell lung cancer. Study results and limitations: Because only a single region of the tumor was sequenced, heterogeneity remains possible.

In regard to this clone: Its antigen is still unknown.

Sequencing used immunoSEQ multiplex PCR; TCRdb keeps in-frame clones, though not all of them. The data show over 25,000 clones, 91% seen once. After removal of 5 bases from V and 0 bases from J, the junction contained 3 bases not matched to a gene. CDR1 is LGHNA and CDR2 is YNFKEQ in the germline V gene. This CDR3 comprises 15 residues. The sequence came from a man aged 35-75 years with stage II lung adenocarcinoma. This rearrangement joins TRBV4-2 to TRBJ2-7; 11 bases map to TRBD2. Specimen: PBMCs, collected before any cancer treatment. DNA of the CDR3: TGTGCCAGCAGCGCTGGGACTAGCGGCTCCTACGAGCAGTACTTC. Amino acid sequence: CASSAGTSGSYEQYF.